This T cell receptor beta chain is from a study of beta chain features in type 1 diabetes. Sequenced material consisted of expressed TCRB transcripts (all of the isolated RNA was reverse transcribed). The protocol was immunoSEQ multiplex PCR, while the TCRdb copy is restricted to in-frame clones and leaves out a portion. The sample records around 500,000 clones, approximately 28% being singletons. This clone appeared a few times. CDR1 SGHRS and CDR2 YFSETQ come from the germline V gene. The CDR3 spans 15 residues. The V segment lost 4 bases and the J segment 5 bases; nucleotides outside the gene matches: 10. One heparinised blood draw, averaging about 100 mL, came from each donor.

The chain recombines TRBV5-1 with TRBJ2-5, with TRBD1 matching 8 bases. The sample was naive CD4+ T cells from blood. The TCR sequence derives from a man younger than 35 in good health. CDR3 sequence (DNA): TGCGCCAGCAGCCCCAGGCAGGGGGCTTTGGAGACCCAGTACTTC. Its protein product is CASSPRQGALETQYF.